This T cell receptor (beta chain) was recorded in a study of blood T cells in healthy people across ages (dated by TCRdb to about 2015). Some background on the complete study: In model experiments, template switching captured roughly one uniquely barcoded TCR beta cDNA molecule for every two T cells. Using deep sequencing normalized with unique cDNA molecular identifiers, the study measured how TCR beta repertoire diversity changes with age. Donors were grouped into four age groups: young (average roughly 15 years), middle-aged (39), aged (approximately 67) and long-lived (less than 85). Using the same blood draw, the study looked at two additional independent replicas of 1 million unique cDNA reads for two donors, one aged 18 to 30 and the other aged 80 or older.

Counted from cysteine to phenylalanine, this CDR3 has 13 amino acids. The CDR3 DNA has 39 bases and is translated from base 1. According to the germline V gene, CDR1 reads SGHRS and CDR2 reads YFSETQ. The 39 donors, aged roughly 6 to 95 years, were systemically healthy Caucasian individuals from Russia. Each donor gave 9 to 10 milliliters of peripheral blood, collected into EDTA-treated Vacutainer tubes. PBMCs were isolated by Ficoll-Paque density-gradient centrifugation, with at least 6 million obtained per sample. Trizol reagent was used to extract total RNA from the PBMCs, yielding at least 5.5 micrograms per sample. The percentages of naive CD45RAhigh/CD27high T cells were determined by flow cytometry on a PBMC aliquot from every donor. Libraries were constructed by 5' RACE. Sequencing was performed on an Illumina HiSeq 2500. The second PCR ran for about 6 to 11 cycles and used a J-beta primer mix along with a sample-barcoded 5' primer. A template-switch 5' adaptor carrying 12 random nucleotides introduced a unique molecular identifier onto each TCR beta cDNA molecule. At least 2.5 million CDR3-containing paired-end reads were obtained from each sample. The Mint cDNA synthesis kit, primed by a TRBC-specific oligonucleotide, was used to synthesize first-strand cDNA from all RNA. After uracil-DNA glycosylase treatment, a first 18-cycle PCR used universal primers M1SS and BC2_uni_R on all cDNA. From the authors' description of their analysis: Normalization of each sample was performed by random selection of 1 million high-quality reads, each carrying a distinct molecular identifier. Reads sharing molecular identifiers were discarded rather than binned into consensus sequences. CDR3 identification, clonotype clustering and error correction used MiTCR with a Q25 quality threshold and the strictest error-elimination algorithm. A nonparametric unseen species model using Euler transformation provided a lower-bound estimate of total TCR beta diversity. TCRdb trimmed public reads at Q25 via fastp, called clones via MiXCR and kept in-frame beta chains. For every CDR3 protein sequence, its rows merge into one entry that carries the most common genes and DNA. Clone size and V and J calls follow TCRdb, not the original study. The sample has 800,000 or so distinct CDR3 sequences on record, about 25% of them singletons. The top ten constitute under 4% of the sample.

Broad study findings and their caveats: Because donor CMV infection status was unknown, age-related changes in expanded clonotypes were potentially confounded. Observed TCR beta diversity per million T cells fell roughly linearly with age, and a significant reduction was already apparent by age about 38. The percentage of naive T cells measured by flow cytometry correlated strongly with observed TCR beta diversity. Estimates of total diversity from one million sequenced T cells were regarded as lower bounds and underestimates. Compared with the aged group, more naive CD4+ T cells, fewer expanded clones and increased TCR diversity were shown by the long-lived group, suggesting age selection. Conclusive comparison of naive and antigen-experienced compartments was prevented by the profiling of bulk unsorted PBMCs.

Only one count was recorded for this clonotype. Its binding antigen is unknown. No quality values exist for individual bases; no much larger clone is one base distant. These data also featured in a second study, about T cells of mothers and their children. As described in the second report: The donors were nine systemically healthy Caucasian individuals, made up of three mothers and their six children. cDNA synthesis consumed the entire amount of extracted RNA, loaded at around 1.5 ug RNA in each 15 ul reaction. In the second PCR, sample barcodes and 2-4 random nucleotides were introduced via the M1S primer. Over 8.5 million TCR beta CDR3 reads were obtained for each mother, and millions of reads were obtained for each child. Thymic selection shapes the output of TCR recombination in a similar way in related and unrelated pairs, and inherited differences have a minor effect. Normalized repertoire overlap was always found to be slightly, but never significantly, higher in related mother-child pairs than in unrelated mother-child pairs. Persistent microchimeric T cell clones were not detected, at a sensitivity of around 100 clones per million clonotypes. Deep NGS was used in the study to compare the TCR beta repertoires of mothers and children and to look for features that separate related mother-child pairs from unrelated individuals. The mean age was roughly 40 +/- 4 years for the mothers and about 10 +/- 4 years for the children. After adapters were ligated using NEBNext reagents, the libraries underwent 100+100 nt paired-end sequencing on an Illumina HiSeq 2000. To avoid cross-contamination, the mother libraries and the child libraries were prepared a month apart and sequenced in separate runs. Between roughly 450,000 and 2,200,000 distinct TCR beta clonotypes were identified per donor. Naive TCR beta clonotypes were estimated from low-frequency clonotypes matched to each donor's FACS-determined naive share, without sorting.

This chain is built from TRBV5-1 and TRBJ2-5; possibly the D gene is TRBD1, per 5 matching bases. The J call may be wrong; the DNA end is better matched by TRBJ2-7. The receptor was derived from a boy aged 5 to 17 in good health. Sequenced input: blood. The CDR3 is CASSFDRFYEQYF. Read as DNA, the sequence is TGCGCCAGCAGCTTTGACAGATTCTACGAGCAGTACTTC.